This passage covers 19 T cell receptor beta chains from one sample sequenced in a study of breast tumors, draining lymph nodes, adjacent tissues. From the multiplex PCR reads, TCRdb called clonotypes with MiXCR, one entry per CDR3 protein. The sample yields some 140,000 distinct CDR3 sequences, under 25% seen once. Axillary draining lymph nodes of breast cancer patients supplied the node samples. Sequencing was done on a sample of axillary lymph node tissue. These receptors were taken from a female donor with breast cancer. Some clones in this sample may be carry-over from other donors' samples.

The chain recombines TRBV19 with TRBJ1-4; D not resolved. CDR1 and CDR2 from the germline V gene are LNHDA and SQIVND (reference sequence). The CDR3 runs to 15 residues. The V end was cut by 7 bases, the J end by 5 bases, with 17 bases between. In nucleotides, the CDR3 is TGTGCCAGTACAAAAGGCTACGGGCAAAATGAAAAACTGTTTTTT. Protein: CASTKGYGQNEKLFF.

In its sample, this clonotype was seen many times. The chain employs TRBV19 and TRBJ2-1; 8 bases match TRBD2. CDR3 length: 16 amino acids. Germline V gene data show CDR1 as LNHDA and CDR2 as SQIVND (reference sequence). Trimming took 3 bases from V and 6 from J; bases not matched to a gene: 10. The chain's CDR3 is CASSILAGNLPNEQFF. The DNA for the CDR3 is TGTGCCAGTAGTATTCTAGCGGGTAACCTTCCCAATGAGCAGTTCTTC.

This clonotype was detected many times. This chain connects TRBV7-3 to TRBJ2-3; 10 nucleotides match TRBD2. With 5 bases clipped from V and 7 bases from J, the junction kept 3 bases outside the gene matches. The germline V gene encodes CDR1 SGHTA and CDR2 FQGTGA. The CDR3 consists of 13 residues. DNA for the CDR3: TGTGCCAGCAGCAAGCGGGAGGGACATACGCAGTATTTT. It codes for CASSKREGHTQYF.

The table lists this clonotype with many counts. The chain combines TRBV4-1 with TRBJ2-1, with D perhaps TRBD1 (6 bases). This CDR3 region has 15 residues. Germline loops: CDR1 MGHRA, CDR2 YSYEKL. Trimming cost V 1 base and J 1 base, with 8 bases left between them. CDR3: CASSQVTGSYNEQFF. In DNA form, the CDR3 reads TGCGCCAGCAGCCAAGTGACAGGATCCTACAATGAGCAGTTCTTC.

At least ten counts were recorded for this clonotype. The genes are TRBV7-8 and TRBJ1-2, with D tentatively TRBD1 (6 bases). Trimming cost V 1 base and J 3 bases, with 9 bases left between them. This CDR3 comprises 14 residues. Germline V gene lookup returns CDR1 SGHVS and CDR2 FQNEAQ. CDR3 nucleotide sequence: TGTGCCAGCAGCTTAGGGACAGACGACTATGGCTACACCTTC. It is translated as CASSLGTDDYGYTF.

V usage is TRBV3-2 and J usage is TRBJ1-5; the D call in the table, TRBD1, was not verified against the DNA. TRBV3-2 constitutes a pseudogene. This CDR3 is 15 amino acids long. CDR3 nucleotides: TGTGCCAGCAGCCACGGTCTCAGGGATCGGCAGCCCCAGCATTTT. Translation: CASSHGLRDRQPQHF.

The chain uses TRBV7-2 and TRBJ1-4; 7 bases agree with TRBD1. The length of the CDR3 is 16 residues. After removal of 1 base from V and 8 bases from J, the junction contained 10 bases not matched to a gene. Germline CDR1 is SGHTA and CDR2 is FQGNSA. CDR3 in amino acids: CASSLEVETGREKLFF. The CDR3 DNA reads TGTGCCAGCAGCTTAGAAGTGGAGACAGGGAGGGAAAAACTGTTTTTT.

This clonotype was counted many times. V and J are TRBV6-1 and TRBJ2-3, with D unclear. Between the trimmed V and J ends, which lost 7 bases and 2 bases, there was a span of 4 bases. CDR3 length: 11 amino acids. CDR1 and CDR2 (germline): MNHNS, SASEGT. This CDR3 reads CASKNTDTQYF. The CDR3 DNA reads TGTGCCAGCAAAAACACAGATACGCAGTATTTT.

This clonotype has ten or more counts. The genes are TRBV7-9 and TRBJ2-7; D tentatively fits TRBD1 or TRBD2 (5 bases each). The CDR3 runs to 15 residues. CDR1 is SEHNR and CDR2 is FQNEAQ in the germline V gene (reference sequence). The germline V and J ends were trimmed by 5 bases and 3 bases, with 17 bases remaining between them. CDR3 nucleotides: TGTGCCAGCAGCAAGGACATCGGGGTAGTCTACGAGCAGTACTTC. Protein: CASSKDIGVVYEQYF.

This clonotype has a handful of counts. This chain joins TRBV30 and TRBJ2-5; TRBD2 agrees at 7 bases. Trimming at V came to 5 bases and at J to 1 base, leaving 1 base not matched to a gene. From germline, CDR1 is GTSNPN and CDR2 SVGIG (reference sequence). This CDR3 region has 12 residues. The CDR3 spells CAWERGQETQYF. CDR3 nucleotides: TGTGCCTGGGAGCGGGGCCAAGAGACCCAGTACTTC.

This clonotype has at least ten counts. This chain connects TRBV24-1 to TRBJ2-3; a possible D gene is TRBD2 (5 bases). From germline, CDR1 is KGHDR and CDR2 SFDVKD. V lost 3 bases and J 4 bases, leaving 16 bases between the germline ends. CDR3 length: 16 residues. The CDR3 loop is CATSDGPGSEPDTQYF. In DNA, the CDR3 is TGTGCCACCAGTGATGGGCCGGGGTCGGAACCAGATACGCAGTATTTT.

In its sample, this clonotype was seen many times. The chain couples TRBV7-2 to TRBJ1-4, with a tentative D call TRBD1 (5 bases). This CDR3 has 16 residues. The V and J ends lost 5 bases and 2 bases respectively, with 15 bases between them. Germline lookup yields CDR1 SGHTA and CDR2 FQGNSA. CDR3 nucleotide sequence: TGTGCCAGCAGCCCGGGACTTGGCGCGACTAATGAAAAACTGTTTTTT. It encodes CASSPGLGATNEKLFF.

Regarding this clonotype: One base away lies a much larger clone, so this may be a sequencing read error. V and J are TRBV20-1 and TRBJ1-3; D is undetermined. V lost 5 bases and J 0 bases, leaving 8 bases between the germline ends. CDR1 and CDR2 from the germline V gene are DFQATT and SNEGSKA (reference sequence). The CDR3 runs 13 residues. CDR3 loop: CSAARASGNTIYF. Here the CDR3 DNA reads TGCAGTGCTGCGCGGGCCTCTGGAAACACCATATATTTT.

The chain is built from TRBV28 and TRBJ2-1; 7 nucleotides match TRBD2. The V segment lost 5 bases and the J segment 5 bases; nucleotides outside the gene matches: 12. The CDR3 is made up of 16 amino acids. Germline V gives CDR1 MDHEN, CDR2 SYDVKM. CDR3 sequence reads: CASSPPGGSRDNEQFF. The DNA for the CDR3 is TGTGCCAGCAGTCCCCCTGGCGGGAGTAGAGACAATGAGCAGTTCTTC. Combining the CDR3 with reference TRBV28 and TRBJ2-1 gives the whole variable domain DVKVTQSSRYLVKRTGEKVFLECVQDMDHENMFWYRQDPGLGLRLIYFSYDVKMKEKGDIPEGYSVSREKKERFSLILESASTNQTSMYLCASSPPGGSRDNEQFFGPGTRLTVL.

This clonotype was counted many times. The CDR3 loop reads CASSLAAVAGYTF. The CDR3 nucleotides are TGTGCCAGCAGCTTAGCAGCGGTGGCGGGCTACACCTTC. This sequence joins TRBV7-8 and TRBJ1-2; no firm D call. Germline V gene data show CDR1 as SGHVS and CDR2 as FQNEAQ. The CDR3 is 13 amino acids. Trimming stripped 0 bases from V and 8 bases from J, with 10 bases between.

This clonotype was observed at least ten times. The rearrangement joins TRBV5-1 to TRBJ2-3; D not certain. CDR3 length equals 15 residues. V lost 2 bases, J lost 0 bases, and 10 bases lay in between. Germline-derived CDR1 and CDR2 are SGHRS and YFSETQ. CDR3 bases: TGCGCCAGCAGCTTTGGCGGCCGGAGCACAGATACGCAGTATTTT. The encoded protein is CASSFGGRSTDTQYF.

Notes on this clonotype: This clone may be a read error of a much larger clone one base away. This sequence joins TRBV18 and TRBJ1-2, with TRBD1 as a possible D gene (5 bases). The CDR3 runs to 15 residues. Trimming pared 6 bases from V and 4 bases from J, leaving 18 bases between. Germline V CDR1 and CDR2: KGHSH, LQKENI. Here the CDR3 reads CASSPTAGTTYGYTF. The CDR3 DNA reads TGTGCCAGCTCTCCGACAGCAGGGACTACCTATGGCTACACCTTC. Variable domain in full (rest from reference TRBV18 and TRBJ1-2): NAGVMQNPRHLVRRRGQEARLRCSPMKGHSHVYWYRQLPEEGLKFMVYLQKENIIDESGMPKERFSAEFPKEGPSILRIQQVVRGDSAAYFCASSPTAGTTYGYTFGSGTRLTVV.

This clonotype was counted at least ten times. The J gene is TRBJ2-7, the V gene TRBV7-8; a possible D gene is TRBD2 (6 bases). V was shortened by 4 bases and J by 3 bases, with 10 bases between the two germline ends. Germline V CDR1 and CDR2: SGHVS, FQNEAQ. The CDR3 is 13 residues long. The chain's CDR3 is CASSSGTLYEQYF. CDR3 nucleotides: TGTGCCAGCAGCTCAGGGACTCTCTACGAGCAGTACTTC.

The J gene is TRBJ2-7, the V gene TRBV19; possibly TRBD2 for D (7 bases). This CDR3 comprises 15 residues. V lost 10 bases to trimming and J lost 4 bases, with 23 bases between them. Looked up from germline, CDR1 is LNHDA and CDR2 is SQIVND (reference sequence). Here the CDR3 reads CATSRGAGVGYEQYF. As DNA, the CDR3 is TGTGCCACCTCACGGGGGGCGGGAGTCGGATACGAGCAGTACTTC.